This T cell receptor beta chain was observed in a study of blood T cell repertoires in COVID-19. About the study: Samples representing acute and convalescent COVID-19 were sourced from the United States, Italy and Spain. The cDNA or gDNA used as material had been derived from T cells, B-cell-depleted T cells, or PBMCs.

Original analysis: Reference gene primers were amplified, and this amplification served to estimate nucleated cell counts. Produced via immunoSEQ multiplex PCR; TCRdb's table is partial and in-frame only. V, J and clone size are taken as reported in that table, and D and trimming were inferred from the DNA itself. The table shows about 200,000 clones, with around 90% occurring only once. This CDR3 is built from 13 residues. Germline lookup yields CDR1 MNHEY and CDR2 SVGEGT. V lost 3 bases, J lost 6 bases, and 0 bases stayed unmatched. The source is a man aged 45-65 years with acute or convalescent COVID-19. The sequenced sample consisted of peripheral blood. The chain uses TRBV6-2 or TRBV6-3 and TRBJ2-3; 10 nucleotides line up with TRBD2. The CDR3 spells CASSYSGRDTQYF. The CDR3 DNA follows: TGTGCCAGCAGTTATAGCGGGAGGGATACGCAGTATTTT.